A selection of T cell receptor beta chains follows, all from one sample in a study of T cell responses to AZD1222 COVID-19 vaccine. Sequencing used immunoSEQ multiplex PCR; TCRdb keeps in-frame clones, though not all of them. Of about 130,000 clones in the sample, just over 85% were seen once. Sample: peripheral blood, taken on day 0 of AZD1222 vaccination. These receptors were collected from an adult in good health. Both conserved end residues are part of each CDR3. Fields, in order: J gene, clone size, D gene, V gene, CDR3 protein, CDR3 DNA. A D gene is named only where the DNA matches it firmly. The listing skips clone size in some rows; elsewhere it reads once, few, many or a size class.

TRBJ1-5 - TRBD1 TRBV7-9 CASSVQGDQPQHF TGTGCCAGCAGCGTACAGGGGGATCAGCCCCAGCATTTT
TRBJ2-7 - TRBD2 TRBV15 CATSRLSGGPYEQYF TGTGCCACCAGCAGACTTAGCGGGGGGCCCTACGAGCAGTACTTC
TRBJ1-6 - - TRBV27 CASSPATLSTSPLHF TGTGCCAGCAGTCCGGCGACGTTGTCTACCTCACCCCTCCACTTT
TRBJ1-1 - - TRBV12-3/TRBV12-4 CASRYRGATEAFF TGTGCCAGCAGGTATCGGGGGGCCACTGAAGCTTTCTTT
TRBJ2-1 - TRBD1 TRBV19 CASSTPTGVRHNEQFF TGTGCCAGTAGTACCCCTACAGGGGTCAGGCACAATGAGCAGTTCTTC
TRBJ1-1 - - TRBV29-1 CSARTANTEAFF TGCAGCGCTAGGACAGCGAACACTGAAGCTTTCTTT
TRBJ2-5 - - TRBV18 CASSPRGQETQYF TGTGCCAGCTCACCACGAGGACAAGAGACCCAGTACTTC
TRBJ1-3 - - TRBV9 CASNEASGNTIYF TGTGCCAGCAATGAGGCCTCTGGAAACACCATATATTTT
TRBJ2-1 - TRBD2 TRBV3-1/TRBV3-2 CASSQEGGLAEKLKNNEQFF TGTGCCAGCAGCCAAGAAGGAGGACTAGCGGAAAAACTAAAAAACAATGAGCAGTTCTTC
TRBJ2-1 once - TRBV18 CASSPQGEVGNEQFF TGTGCCAGCTCACCACAGGGGGAGGTTGGCAATGAGCAGTTCTTC
TRBJ1-3 - TRBD1 TRBV5-1 CASRGQGEYSGNTIYF TGCGCCAGCAGGGGACAGGGGGAGTACTCTGGAAACACCATATATTTT
TRBJ2-7 once - TRBV10-1 CASSDFGTQISYEQYF TGCGCCAGCAGTGATTTCGGGACACAAATTTCCTACGAGCAGTACTTC
TRBJ2-7 - TRBD1 TRBV3-1/TRBV3-2 CASSPRDSLEQYF TGTGCCAGCAGCCCCCGGGACAGTTTAGAGCAGTACTTC
TRBJ2-7 - TRBD1 TRBV27 CASSLKDRGVYEQYF TGTGCCAGCAGTTTAAAAGACAGGGGGGTCTACGAGCAGTACTTC
TRBJ2-7 once TRBD1 TRBV11-2 CASSFAGTGTYEQYF TGTGCCAGCAGTTTCGCGGGGACAGGGACCTACGAGCAGTACTTC
TRBJ2-7 - TRBD1 TRBV6-2/TRBV6-3 CASSLWTGGIYEQYF TGTGCCAGCAGTCTCTGGACAGGGGGGATCTACGAGCAGTACTTC
TRBJ1-6 - - TRBV5-8 CASSQRTGYRSPLHF TGTGCCAGCAGCCAACGTACAGGGTACCGGTCACCCCTCCACTTT
TRBJ1-2 - - TRBV11-2 CASSRTSANFYGYTF TGTGCCAGCAGCCGGACTTCAGCGAACTTCTATGGCTACACCTTC
TRBJ1-4 - - TRBV6-5 CASSYSGSPNEKLFF TGTGCCAGCAGTTACTCAGGCTCCCCCAATGAAAAACTGTTTTTT
TRBJ2-7 - - TRBV30 CAWAPPGHFYEQYF TGTGCCTGGGCCCCACCGGGACACTTCTACGAGCAGTACTTC
TRBJ2-1 once - TRBV19 CARVTDNEQFF TGTGCCAGAGTGACAGACAATGAGCAGTTCTTC
TRBJ1-5 - - TRBV6-6 CASILQASNQPQHF TGTGCCAGCATTTTACAGGCTAGCAATCAGCCCCAGCATTTT
TRBJ2-1 - - TRBV27 CASSLYGAQGRLEQFF TGTGCCAGCAGTTTATACGGGGCCCAGGGGCGGCTTGAGCAGTTCTTC
TRBJ2-2 - TRBD2 TRBV5-4 CASTASGRGGLAGELFF TGTGCCAGCACCGCAAGCGGGAGGGGGGGTTTGGCCGGGGAGCTGTTTTTT
TRBJ2-7 - TRBD2 TRBV3-1/TRBV3-2 CASSLRAGANYEQYF TGTGCCAGCAGCCTTAGAGCGGGAGCTAACTACGAGCAGTACTTC
TRBJ2-5 - - TRBV6-5 CASSYKTDQYF TGTGCCAGCAGTTACAAGACTGATCAGTACTTC
TRBJ2-7 few - TRBV6-2/TRBV6-3 CASSYSGGEQYF TGTGCCAGCAGTTACTCCGGAGGCGAGCAGTACTTC
TRBJ1-1 - - TRBV6-5 CASYAGPWGTEAFF TGTGCCAGCTACGCGGGGCCCTGGGGCACTGAAGCTTTCTTT
TRBJ2-2 - - TRBV28 CASGRGPNTGELFF TGTGCCAGCGGGCGAGGCCCGAACACCGGGGAGCTGTTTTTT
TRBJ1-3 - - TRBV7-9 CASSDWKPISGNTIYF TGTGCCAGCAGCGACTGGAAGCCGATCTCTGGAAACACCATATATTTT
TRBJ2-7 - - TRBV12-3/TRBV12-4 CASSSDSTYEQYF TGTGCCAGCAGCTCCGATTCGACCTACGAGCAGTACTTC
TRBJ1-4 - - TRBV5-1 CASSSQGTPTNEKLFF TGCGCCAGCAGCTCCCAGGGGACCCCAACTAATGAAAAACTGTTTTTT
TRBJ2-1 - - TRBV5-4 CAATRRSSYNEQFF TGTGCCGCTACCAGGAGGAGCTCCTACAATGAGCAGTTCTTC
TRBJ1-1 few - TRBV10-2 CASQDWRLNTEAFF TGCGCCAGCCAGGATTGGAGGCTGAACACTGAAGCTTTCTTT
TRBJ1-5 once - TRBV27 CASSPAHIVGNQPQHF TGTGCCAGCAGTCCAGCCCACATCGTGGGCAATCAGCCCCAGCATTTT
TRBJ1-3 - - TRBV4-1 CASSQDLRGHSGNTIYF TGCGCCAGCAGCCAAGATCTGAGGGGCCACTCTGGAAACACCATATATTTT
TRBJ2-1 - TRBD2 TRBV15 CATSRGLAGGNEQFF TGTGCCACCAGCAGGGGGCTAGCGGGAGGAAATGAGCAGTTCTTC